The 19 T cell receptor beta chains below were found in one sample sequenced in a study of T cells in localized non-small cell lung cancer (TCRdb year 2020). Receptor libraries were prepared by the immunoSEQ multiplex PCR assay. Not all clones reach the TCRdb copy of this immuneACCESS table, which keeps in-frame sequences only. Checked studies attribute under half of the gap to unresolved V genes and leave the rest unexplained. The sample includes roughly 1,100 clones, with 20% to 25% observed a single time. Approximately 15% of the sample goes to the ten largest clones. This specimen consisted of normal lung tissue next to the tumor, obtained before any cancer treatment. These receptors all stem from a female donor over 55 with stage I squamous cell lung carcinoma.

This clone is labeled as medium-sized. The chain recombines TRBV4-1 with TRBJ2-1; TRBD1 matches 7 bases. This CDR3 is 15 amino acids long. Per the germline V gene, CDR1 is MGHRA and CDR2 is YSYEKL. V lost 2 bases and J lost 7; bases outside the gene matches: 8. CDR3 bases: TGCGCCAGCAGCCAAACCGACTCCAGGGGGAATGAGCAGTTCTTC. This sequence encodes CASSQTDSRGNEQFF.

The chain joins TRBV28 to TRBJ2-6; D is perhaps TRBD1 (5 bases). CDR3 length: 15 amino acids. Trimming took off 7 bases at V and 0 bases at J, with 10 bases between the two ends. Per the germline V gene, CDR1 is MDHEN and CDR2 is SYDVKM. CDR3 sequence reads: CASNRQSSGANVLTF. CDR3 in DNA: TGTGCCAGCAACAGGCAGAGCTCTGGGGCCAACGTCCTGACTTTC.

This clone counts as large. This chain joins TRBV4-1 and TRBJ2-7; D ambiguous. From germline, CDR1 is MGHRA and CDR2 YSYEKL. The V end lost 0 bases, the J end lost 0 bases, and 9 bases lay between the germline ends. This CDR3 comprises 15 residues. The CDR3 DNA reads TGCGCCAGCAGCCAAGATGGGGATAGCTCCTACGAGCAGTACTTC. It codes for CASSQDGDSSYEQYF.

Only a few counts were recorded for this clone. The chain has TRBV28 and TRBJ2-6; possible D gene TRBD2, 6 bases. The ends were cut back, 9 bases at V and 0 bases at J, with 15 bases in the middle. The CDR3 length is 16 residues. Germline V lookup: CDR1 MDHEN, CDR2 SYDVKM. The CDR3, as DNA: TGTGCCAGTGGAGGGACCTCCTACTCTGGGGCCAACGTCCTGACTTTC. Its protein is CASGGTSYSGANVLTF.

The chain uses TRBV7-8 and TRBJ2-1; no clear D gene. This CDR3 spans 13 amino acids. Germline CDR1 is SGHVS and CDR2 is FQNEAQ. V was shortened by 2 bases and J by 3 bases, with 5 bases between the two germline ends. CDR3 nucleotide sequence: TGTGCCAGCAGCTTAACTTACTACAATGAGCAGTTCTTC. Encoded protein: CASSLTYYNEQFF.

This chain joins TRBV11-3 and TRBJ1-4; 8 positions match TRBD1. The ends lost 3 bases at V and 8 bases at J; junction bases unmatched: 5. Germline lookup yields CDR1 SGHNT and CDR2 YENEEA. The CDR3 runs 14 residues. CDR3 protein: CASSFDRGREKLFF. As DNA, the CDR3 is TGTGCCAGCAGCTTCGACAGGGGTCGCGAAAAACTGTTTTTT.

The chain has TRBV19 and TRBJ2-1, with D perhaps TRBD2 (5 bases). Trimming cost V 6 bases and J 3 bases, with 9 bases left between them. The germline V gene has CDR1 LNHDA and CDR2 SQIVND (reference sequence). CDR3 size: 13 residues. The DNA of the CDR3 is TGTGCCAGTAGAAACAGCGGCTACAATGAGCAGTTCTTC. Protein: CASRNSGYNEQFF.

V usage is TRBV28 and J usage is TRBJ2-7; D possibly corresponds to TRBD2 (6 bases). Germline loops: CDR1 MDHEN, CDR2 SYDVKM. V dropped 9 bases and J dropped 2 bases, with 20 bases sitting between them. The CDR3 is 15 amino acids. The CDR3 reads CASGGASLAAYEQYF. The CDR3 region has the DNA TGTGCCAGTGGAGGGGCTAGCTTGGCCGCCTACGAGCAGTACTTC.

This clone was picked up a small number of times. This chain links TRBV10-2 with TRBJ1-1, with D possibly being TRBD1 (5 bases). V was cut by 8 bases and J by 0 bases, with 10 bases left in between. The CDR3 runs 13 residues. CDR1 and CDR2 (germline): WSHSY, SAAADI. CDR3 coding DNA: TGCGCCAGCGAGCAGGGAATGAACACTGAAGCTTTCTTT. This codes for CASEQGMNTEAFF.

The V gene is TRBV25-1, the J gene TRBJ2-5, with 7 positions matching TRBD2. Trimming took 3 bases from V and 4 from J; bases not matched to a gene: 8. This CDR3 is 15 amino acids long. Germline CDR1 MGHDK, CDR2 SYGVNS. The CDR3 DNA is TGTGCCAGCAGTGAGATCGGGGGGAGCCGAGAGACCCAGTACTTC. Residues: CASSEIGGSRETQYF.

This clone was counted a few times. A junction end diverges from the germline sequence, so it may reflect a read error. The V call is TRBV11-3, the J call TRBJ2-2; D might be TRBD2 (5 bases). The CDR3 sequence is 14 residues long. CDR1 SGHNT and CDR2 YENEEA come from the germline V gene. The CDR3 here is CASSLTGYTGELFF. CDR3 DNA: TGTGCTAGCAGCTTAACGGGATACACCGGGGAGCTGTTTTTT.

The rearrangement links TRBV30 to TRBJ2-7; D gene uncertain. Between the trimmed V and J ends, which lost 4 bases and 0 bases, there was a span of 13 bases. From germline, CDR1 is GTSNPN and CDR2 SVGIG (reference sequence). This CDR3 spans 14 amino acids. In DNA form, the CDR3 reads TGTGCCTGGAAGAGGAATGTGGACTCCTACGAGCAGTACTTC. Translated: CAWKRNVDSYEQYF.

The V call is TRBV11-3, the J call TRBJ1-2; TRBD1 agrees at 12 bases. The CDR3 runs to 16 residues. Germline V gene sequence: CDR1 SGHNT, CDR2 YENEEA. The V gene end was trimmed by 5 bases and the J gene end by 0 bases; junction bases not matched to a gene: 4. DNA of the CDR3: TGTGCCAGCAGCCCGGGACAGGGGGCTACTAACTATGGCTACACCTTC. Translation: CASSPGQGATNYGYTF.

V gene TRBV30 combines with J gene TRBJ2-1; D not resolved. Germline V gives CDR1 GTSNPN, CDR2 SVGIG (reference sequence). The CDR3 is made up of 15 amino acids. V shed 2 bases and J shed 0 bases, with 11 bases lying between them. DNA of the CDR3: TGTGCCTGGAGTTCGTTGGGAAGCTCCTACAATGAGCAGTTCTTC. The encoded protein is CAWSSLGSSYNEQFF.

The chain has TRBV6-8 and TRBJ1-1, with D possibly being TRBD1 (6 bases). Trimming cost V 6 bases and J 4 bases, with 18 bases left between them. The CDR3 spans 15 residues. Germline CDR1 is MNHGY and CDR2 is SAAAGT. The CDR3 DNA follows: TGTGCCAGCAGACCCCAAGGGGGTTGGAGCACTGAAGCTTTCTTT. It translates to CASRPQGGWSTEAFF.

The chain employs TRBV30 and TRBJ2-3, with D unclear. Germline-derived CDR1 and CDR2 are GTSNPN and SVGIG (reference sequence). The CDR3 has 11 amino acids. Trimming pared 4 bases from V and 3 bases from J, leaving 5 bases between. The CDR3 region is CAWKLTDTQYF. The CDR3 nucleotides are TGTGCCTGGAAGCTGACAGATACGCAGTATTTT.

Judged by abundance, this clone is large. CDR3 sequence: CASSPRSGTQTGEQYF. For the CDR3, the DNA is TGTGCCAGCAGCCCCCGTTCCGGGACCCAGACGGGGGAGCAGTACTTC. The rearrangement links TRBV9 to TRBJ2-7; D may match TRBD1 or TRBD2 (5 bases each). Germline-derived CDR1 and CDR2 are SGDLS and YYNGEE. This CDR3 contains 16 residues. Trimming removed 4 bases from V and 7 bases from J, with 24 bases in between.

V is TRBV6-8 and J is TRBJ2-1, with D possibly matching TRBD2 (5 bases). V was clipped by 5 bases and J by 7 bases, with 9 bases between them. CDR1 is MNHGY, CDR2 SAAAGT, per germline. The CDR3 sequence is 12 residues long. The CDR3 loop reads CASSVGGNEQFF. CDR3 coding DNA: TGTGCCAGCAGTGTTGGAGGAAATGAGCAGTTCTTC.

The J gene is TRBJ2-3, the V gene TRBV14; TRBD1 might be the D (6 bases). The V gene lost 0 bases and the J gene lost 0 bases, with 10 bases spanning the gap. Germline V lookup: CDR1 SGHDN, CDR2 FVKESK. The CDR3 consists of 16 residues. CDR3 sequence (DNA): TGTGCCAGCAGCCAAGATTACAGGGCTAGCACAGATACGCAGTATTTT. It translates to CASSQDYRASTDTQYF.